The 27 T cell receptor beta chains presented below share a single source sample, sequenced in a study of tumor-infiltrating lymphocytes in localized non-small cell lung cancer. Sequencing was performed with immunoSEQ multiplex PCR; in TCRdb, only in-frame clones are kept and a portion is missing. The sample has some 2,500 clones, 55% seen once. The sequenced sample consisted of uninvolved lung tissue not adjacent to the tumor. These receptors originate from a human donor with non-small cell lung cancer.

The chain recombines TRBV20-1 with TRBJ2-3; no clear D gene. CDR1 DFQATT and CDR2 SNEGSKA come from the germline V gene (reference sequence). The V end lost 0 bases, the J end lost 9 bases, and 7 bases lay between the germline ends. The CDR3 contains 11 residues. CDR3: CSARDRSTQYF. CDR3 DNA: TGCAGTGCTAGAGATAGGTCCACGCAGTATTTT.

The rearrangement uses TRBV27 and TRBJ1-5; possible D gene TRBD1, 5 bases. Between the trimmed V and J ends, which lost 2 bases and 2 bases, there was a span of 10 bases. Germline V gene data show CDR1 as MNHEY and CDR2 as SMNVEV (reference sequence). The CDR3 covers 15 residues. The CDR3 DNA reads TGTGCCAGCAGTTTACGCAGGGATGGCAATCAGCCCCAGCATTTT. This sequence encodes CASSLRRDGNQPQHF.

The V and J genes are TRBV5-6 and TRBJ2-7; 9 bases fit TRBD1. Germline trimming cut 5 bases from V and 2 bases from J; bases unmatched to any gene: 8. CDR3 length: 15 residues. Germline CDR1 reads SGHDT; CDR2 reads YYEEEE. CDR3 nucleotide sequence: TGTGCCAGCAGTTCCACCGGGACAGGGACCTACGAGCAGTACTTC. The encoded protein is CASSSTGTGTYEQYF.

The V gene is TRBV7-6, the J gene TRBJ1-2; tentative D call: TRBD1 (5 bases). The V gene lost 3 bases and the J gene lost 2 bases, with 16 bases spanning the gap. The CDR3 runs to 16 residues. Germline CDR1 and CDR2: SGHVS and FNYEAQ. CDR3 DNA: TGTGCCAGCAGCTTTGGGACGGGCGGCCAAAACTATGGCTACACCTTC. Protein product: CASSFGTGGQNYGYTF.

The chain links TRBV10-1 to TRBJ2-3; 8 positions agree with TRBD1. V lost 6 bases and J lost 2; bases outside the gene matches: 1. From germline, CDR1 is WNHNN and CDR2 SYGVQD (reference sequence). The length of the CDR3 is 13 residues. The CDR3 DNA follows: TGCGCCAGCAGGGACAGGGACACAGATACGCAGTATTTT. It is translated as CASRDRDTDTQYF.

The CDR3 DNA follows: TGTGCCAGCATGCCGGGGACCGAGTACAATGAGCAGTTCTTC. Protein product: CASMPGTEYNEQFF. The chain has TRBV5-4 and TRBJ2-1; D is tentatively TRBD1 or TRBD2 (5 bases each). Germline CDR1 and CDR2: SGHNT and YYREEE (reference sequence). The germline V and J ends were trimmed by 6 bases and 4 bases, with 14 bases remaining between them. The CDR3 loop spans 14 amino acids.

This chain joins TRBV2 and TRBJ2-1; D remains ambiguous. The CDR3 runs to 13 residues. CDR1 SNHLY and CDR2 FYNNEI come from the germline V gene. V was shortened by 4 bases and J by 5 bases, with 9 bases between the two germline ends. The chain's CDR3 is CASSVDGHNEQFF. CDR3 bases: TGTGCCAGCAGTGTGGACGGTCACAATGAGCAGTTCTTC.

This clone was counted a few times. The DNA of the CDR3 is TGTGCCAGCAGCCCCTCCGGCCAGACCCAGTACTTC. This sequence encodes CASSPSGQTQYF. V usage is TRBV9 and J usage is TRBJ2-5; D remains unclear. The CDR3 runs 12 residues. Trimming stripped 4 bases from V and 6 bases from J, with 10 bases between. Germline V CDR1 and CDR2: SGDLS, YYNGEE.

The chain joins TRBV28 to TRBJ1-2, with D uncertain. The ends were cut back, 1 base at V and 8 bases at J, with 17 bases in the middle. Looked up from germline, CDR1 is MDHEN and CDR2 is SYDVKM. The CDR3 has 15 amino acids. The CDR3 here is CASSLSAPLSGGYTF. CDR3 sequence (DNA): TGTGCCAGCAGTTTATCGGCCCCCCTATCTGGAGGCTACACCTTC.

This clone appeared a few times. The CDR3 protein is CASSSGDYGYTF. The CDR3, as DNA: TGTGCCAGCAGTTCCGGGGACTATGGCTACACCTTC. The chain carries TRBV28 and TRBJ1-2; D is unresolved. Germline CDR1 and CDR2: MDHEN and SYDVKM. Trimming pared 4 bases from V and 3 bases from J, leaving 6 bases between. The CDR3 covers 12 residues.

V is TRBV27 and J is TRBJ2-1, with TRBD2 matching 9 bases. This CDR3 contains 13 residues. CDR1 is MNHEY, CDR2 SMNVEV, per germline (reference sequence). Losses at the gene ends were 10 bases for V and 5 bases for J; bases not matched to a gene: 6. CDR3 DNA: TGTGCCACCTTTAGCGGGAGCCACAATGAGCAGTTCTTC. As protein: CATFSGSHNEQFF.

This clone was counted a single time. The chain joins TRBV5-6 to TRBJ1-4; no clear D gene. The CDR3 consists of 14 residues. Trimming stripped 1 base from V and 1 base from J, with 5 bases between. CDR1 SGHDT and CDR2 YYEEEE come from the germline V gene. CDR3 bases: TGTGCCAGCAGCTTGCAGCTAACTAATGAAAAACTGTTTTTT. Protein sequence: CASSLQLTNEKLFF.

The chain links TRBV9 to TRBJ1-3, with 8 bases identical to TRBD1. CDR1 and CDR2 (germline): SGDLS, YYNGEE. This CDR3 has 19 amino acids. Unmatched junction bases numbered 18, after V lost 3 bases and J lost 4 bases. The CDR3 DNA is TGTGCCAGCAGCGCCACCAGTCACCAGGGGGCTGAGGCAGGAAACACCATATATTTT. The encoded protein is CASSATSHQGAEAGNTIYF.

The chain employs TRBV11-2 and TRBJ2-7, with 7 bases identical to TRBD1. Losses at the gene ends were 1 base for V and 3 bases for J; bases not matched to a gene: 6. CDR1 is SGHAT, CDR2 FQNNGV, per germline. This CDR3 spans 15 amino acids. CDR3 in amino acids: CASSLGRGYDYEQYF. In DNA, the CDR3 is TGTGCCAGCAGCTTAGGCAGGGGGTATGACTACGAGCAGTACTTC.

This clone was recorded a few times. This rearrangement joins TRBV15 to TRBJ2-1; D is tentatively TRBD1 or TRBD2 (5 bases each). Trimming shortened V by 1 base and J by 2 bases, and 12 bases separated the two germline ends. The germline gives CDR1 LNHNV, CDR2 YYDKDF (reference sequence). The CDR3 extends over 16 amino acids. CDR3 protein: CATSRVSGTTYNEQFF. Written as DNA, the CDR3 is TGTGCCACCAGCAGAGTGTCCGGGACGACCTACAATGAGCAGTTCTTC.

The chain uses TRBV9 and TRBJ2-7; 8 nucleotides agree with TRBD1. Trimming removed 5 bases from V and 5 bases from J; junction bases left unmatched: 6. This CDR3 has 13 residues. Germline CDR1 is SGDLS and CDR2 is YYNGEE. The CDR3 DNA reads TGTGCCAGCAGTCGGCAGGGGGCTCACGAGCAGTACTTC. Translation: CASSRQGAHEQYF.

The chain has TRBV5-5 and TRBJ1-1; 8 bases are a match to TRBD1. The ends lost 3 bases at V and 1 base at J; junction bases unmatched: 5. CDR1 is SGHKS and CDR2 is YYEKEE in the germline V gene (reference sequence). This CDR3 is built from 15 residues. In DNA, the CDR3 is TGTGCCAGCAGCTGGGGGACAGGTGGGAACACTGAAGCTTTCTTT. It yields the protein CASSWGTGGNTEAFF.

The J gene is TRBJ2-7, the V gene TRBV5-1, with D possibly called TRBD1 or TRBD2 (5 bases each). V was shortened by 0 bases and J by 5 bases, with 12 bases between the two germline ends. The CDR3 has 14 amino acids. Germline V gives CDR1 SGHRS, CDR2 YFSETQ. Here the CDR3 DNA reads TGCGCCAGCAGCTTGGGGGGGTTAATCGACGAGCAGTACTTC. As protein: CASSLGGLIDEQYF.

The table lists this clone with a few counts. The genes are TRBV4-1 and TRBJ1-2; the D gene is possibly TRBD1 (5 bases). From germline, CDR1 is MGHRA and CDR2 YSYEKL. Trimming pared 0 bases from V and 0 bases from J, leaving 11 bases between. The CDR3 sequence is 16 residues long. This CDR3 reads CASSQDRDGSNYGYTF. Here the CDR3 DNA reads TGCGCCAGCAGCCAAGACCGGGACGGTTCTAACTATGGCTACACCTTC.

The chain links TRBV30 to TRBJ1-4, with unresolved D. V lost 0 bases and J lost 3, with 8 bases in between. This CDR3 spans 14 amino acids. Germline lookup yields CDR1 GTSNPN and CDR2 SVGIG (reference sequence). CDR3 residues: CAWSVGSANEKLFF. CDR3 DNA: TGTGCCTGGAGTGTTGGGTCAGCTAATGAAAAACTGTTTTTT.

The V gene is TRBV29-1, the J gene TRBJ1-2; 9 nucleotides line up with TRBD1. The CDR3 has 16 amino acids. The germline V gene has CDR1 SQVTM and CDR2 ANQGSEA. J was trimmed by 4 bases and V by 4 bases; bases with no gene match: 13. The CDR3 DNA follows: TGCAGCGTTGGGCGCCTACCGGGACAGGGAAGCTATGGCTACACCTTC. This codes for CSVGRLPGQGSYGYTF.

With regard to this clone: Compared with germline, one end of the junction differs, possibly owing to a read error. The chain has TRBV11-3 and TRBJ1-4, with TRBD1 identical over 9 bases. This CDR3 spans 17 amino acids. CDR1 is SGHNT and CDR2 is YENEEA in the germline V gene. The CDR3 bases are TGTGCCAGCAGCTCCCGGGACAGGGAGGTTGATAATGGAAAACTGTTTTTT. Amino acid sequence: CASSSRDREVDNGKLFF.

This chain joins TRBV4-1 and TRBJ2-5; TRBD1 is a possible D gene (7 bases). The CDR3 sequence is 13 residues long. Germline-derived CDR1 and CDR2 are MGHRA and YSYEKL. V was trimmed by 4 bases and J by 5 bases, leaving 11 bases between them. The CDR3 sequence: CASSPQGGETQYF. CDR3 nucleotide sequence: TGCGCCAGCAGCCCGCAGGGGGGCGAGACCCAGTACTTC.

The gene calls are TRBV4-1 and TRBJ1-1, with D unresolved. In germline, CDR1 is MGHRA, CDR2 YSYEKL. The CDR3 is made up of 16 amino acids. Trimming stripped 0 bases from V and 8 bases from J, with 19 bases between. The CDR3 DNA follows: TGCGCCAGCAGCCAAGATGGTCTGGCCCCGGTGCAAGAAGCTTTCTTT. Translating gives CASSQDGLAPVQEAFF.

The chain recombines TRBV6-5 with TRBJ1-1; perhaps TRBD1 as D (5 bases). The V and J ends lost 2 bases and 5 bases respectively, with 15 bases between them. This CDR3 has 15 amino acids. The V gene's germline CDR1 is MNHEY and CDR2 SVGAGI. The CDR3 here is CASSYRGVGGTEAFF. The CDR3 DNA sequence: TGTGCCAGCAGTTACCGGGGGGTGGGAGGGACTGAAGCTTTCTTT.

V gene TRBV15 combines with J gene TRBJ2-4; 10 positions match TRBD2. Germline V lookup: CDR1 LNHNV, CDR2 YYDKDF (reference sequence). Germline trimming cut 0 bases from V and 3 bases from J; bases unmatched to any gene: 2. The CDR3 covers 16 residues. CDR3 bases: TGTGCCACCAGCAGAGAGGCTAGCGGGAGCAAAAACATTCAGTACTTC. Translated: CATSREASGSKNIQYF.

This clone was counted a few times. The chain recombines TRBV28 with TRBJ1-4, with D perhaps matching TRBD1 (6 bases). Germline V gene data show CDR1 as MDHEN and CDR2 as SYDVKM. The CDR3 loop spans 12 amino acids. V dropped 5 bases and J dropped 10 bases, with 11 bases sitting between them. CDR3 sequence reads: CASSAPRGKLFF. In DNA form, the CDR3 reads TGTGCCAGCAGTGCCCCCAGGGGAAAACTGTTTTTT.